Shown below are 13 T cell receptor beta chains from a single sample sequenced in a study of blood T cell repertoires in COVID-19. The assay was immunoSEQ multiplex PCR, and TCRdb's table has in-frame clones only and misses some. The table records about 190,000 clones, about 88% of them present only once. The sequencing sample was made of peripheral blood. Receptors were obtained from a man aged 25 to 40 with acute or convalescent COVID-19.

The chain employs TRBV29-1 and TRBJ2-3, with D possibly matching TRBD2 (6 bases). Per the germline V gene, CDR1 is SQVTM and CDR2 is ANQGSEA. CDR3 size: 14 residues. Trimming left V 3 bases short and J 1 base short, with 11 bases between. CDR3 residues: CSVEFGSGTDTQYF. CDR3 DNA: TGCAGCGTTGAGTTCGGGAGCGGCACAGATACGCAGTATTTT.

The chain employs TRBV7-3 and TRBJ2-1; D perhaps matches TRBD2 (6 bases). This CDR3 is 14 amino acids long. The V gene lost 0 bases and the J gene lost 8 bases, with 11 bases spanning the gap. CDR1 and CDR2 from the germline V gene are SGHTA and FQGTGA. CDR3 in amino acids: CASSLTPGGYEQFF. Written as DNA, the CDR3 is TGTGCCAGCAGCTTAACCCCAGGAGGGTATGAGCAGTTCTTC.

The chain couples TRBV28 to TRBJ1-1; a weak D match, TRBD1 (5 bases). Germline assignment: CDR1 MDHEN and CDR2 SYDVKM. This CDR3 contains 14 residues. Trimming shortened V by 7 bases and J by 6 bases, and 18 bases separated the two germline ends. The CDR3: CASKEGASPPEAFF. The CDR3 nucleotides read TGTGCCAGCAAGGAAGGGGCCTCTCCTCCTGAAGCTTTCTTT.

CDR3 coding DNA: TGTGCCAGCAGTTACTCAAACAGGGGGAGGGGTGGCTACACCTTC. It yields the protein CASSYSNRGRGGYTF. This rearrangement joins TRBV6-5 to TRBJ1-2, with 8 positions matching TRBD1. The germline V gene has CDR1 MNHEY and CDR2 SVGAGI. Losses at the gene ends were 0 bases for V and 7 bases for J; bases not matched to a gene: 7. This CDR3 has 15 amino acids.

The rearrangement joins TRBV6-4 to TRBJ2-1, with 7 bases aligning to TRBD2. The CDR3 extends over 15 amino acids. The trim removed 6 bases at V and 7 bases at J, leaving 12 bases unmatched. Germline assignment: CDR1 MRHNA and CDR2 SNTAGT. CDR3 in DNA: TGTGCCAGCAGCCTTGGGAACGCGGGAGTGAATGAGCAGTTCTTC. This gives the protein CASSLGNAGVNEQFF.

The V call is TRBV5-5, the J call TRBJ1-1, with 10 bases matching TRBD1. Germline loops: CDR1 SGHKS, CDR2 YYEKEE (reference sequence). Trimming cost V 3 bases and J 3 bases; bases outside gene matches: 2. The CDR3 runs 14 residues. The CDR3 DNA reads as TGTGCCAGCAGCTGGGGGACAGGGGACACTGAAGCTTTCTTT. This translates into CASSWGTGDTEAFF.

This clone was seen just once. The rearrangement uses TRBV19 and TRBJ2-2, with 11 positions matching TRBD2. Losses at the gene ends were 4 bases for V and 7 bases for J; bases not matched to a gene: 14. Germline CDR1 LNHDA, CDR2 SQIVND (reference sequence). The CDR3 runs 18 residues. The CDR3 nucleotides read TGTGCCAGTAGTAGAGATGGTGGCTCTAGCGGGAGGTTCGGGGAGCTGTTTTTT. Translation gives CASSRDGGSSGRFGELFF.

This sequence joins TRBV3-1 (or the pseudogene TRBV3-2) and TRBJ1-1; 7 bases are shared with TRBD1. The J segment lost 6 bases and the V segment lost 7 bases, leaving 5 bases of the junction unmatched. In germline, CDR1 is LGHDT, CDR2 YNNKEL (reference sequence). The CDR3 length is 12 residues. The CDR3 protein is CASNNQGAEAFF. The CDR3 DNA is TGTGCCAGCAACAATCAGGGGGCTGAAGCTTTCTTT.

CDR3 sequence: CASSFSGSPHNEQFF. CDR3 DNA sequence: TGTGCCAGCAGCTTCAGCGGGAGTCCCCACAATGAGCAGTTCTTC. The chain couples TRBV5-8 to TRBJ2-1, with 8 bases aligning to TRBD2. The CDR3 loop spans 15 amino acids. V trimming: 2 bases; J trimming: 5 bases; junction bases outside the gene matches: 6. Germline-derived CDR1 and CDR2 are SGHTS and YDEGEE.

This CDR3 is CASSFRGDSPTDTQYF. In DNA form, the CDR3 reads TGTGCCAGCAGCTTCCGGGGTGACTCCCCCACAGATACGCAGTATTTT. This chain connects TRBV7-2 to TRBJ2-3; TRBD2 is a possible D gene (5 bases). CDR1 is SGHTA and CDR2 is FQGNSA in the germline V gene. Trimming pared 3 bases from V and 2 bases from J, leaving 15 bases between. The CDR3 is made up of 16 amino acids.

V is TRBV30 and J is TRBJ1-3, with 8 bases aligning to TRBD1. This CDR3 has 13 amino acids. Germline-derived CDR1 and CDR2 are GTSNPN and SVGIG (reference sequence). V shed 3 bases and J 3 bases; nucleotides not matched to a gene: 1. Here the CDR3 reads CAWRQGGGNTIYF. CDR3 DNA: TGTGCCTGGAGACAGGGGGGTGGAAACACCATATATTTT. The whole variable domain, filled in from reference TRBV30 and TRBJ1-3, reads SQTIHQWPATLVQPVGSPLSLECTVEGTSNPNLYWYRQAAGRGLQLLFYSVGIGQISSEVPQNLSASRPQDRQFILSSKKLLLSDSGFYLCAWRQGGGNTIYFGEGSWLTVV.

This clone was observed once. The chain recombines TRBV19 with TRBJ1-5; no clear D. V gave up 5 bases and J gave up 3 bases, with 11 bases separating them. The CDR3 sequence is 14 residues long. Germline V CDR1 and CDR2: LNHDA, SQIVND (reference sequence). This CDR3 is CASSSSALNQPQHF. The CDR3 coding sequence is TGTGCCAGTAGTTCCTCCGCACTCAATCAGCCCCAGCATTTT. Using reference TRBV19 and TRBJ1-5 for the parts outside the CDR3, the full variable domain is DGGITQSPKYLFRKEGQNVTLSCEQNLNHDAMYWYRQDPGQGLRLIYYSQIVNDFQKGDIAEGYSVSREKKESFPLTVTSAQKNPTAFYLCASSSSALNQPQHFGDGTRLSIL.

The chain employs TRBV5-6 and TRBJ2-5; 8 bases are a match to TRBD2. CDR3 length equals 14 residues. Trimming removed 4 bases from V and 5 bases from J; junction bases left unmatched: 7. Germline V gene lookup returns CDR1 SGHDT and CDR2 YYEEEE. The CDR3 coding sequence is TGTGCCAGCAGCCTTATGCGGGGGGCGGAGACCCAGTACTTC. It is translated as CASSLMRGAETQYF.